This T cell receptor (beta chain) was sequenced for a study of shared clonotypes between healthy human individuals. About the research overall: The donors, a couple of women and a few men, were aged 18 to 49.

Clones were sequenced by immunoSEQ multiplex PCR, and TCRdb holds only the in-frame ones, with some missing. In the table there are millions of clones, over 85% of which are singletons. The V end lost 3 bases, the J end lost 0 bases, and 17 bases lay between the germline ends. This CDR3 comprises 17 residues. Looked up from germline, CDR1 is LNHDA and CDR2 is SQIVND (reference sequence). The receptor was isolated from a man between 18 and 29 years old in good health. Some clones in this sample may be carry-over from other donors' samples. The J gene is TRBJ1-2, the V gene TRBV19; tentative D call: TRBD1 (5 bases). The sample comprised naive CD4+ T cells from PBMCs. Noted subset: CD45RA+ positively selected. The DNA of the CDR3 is TGTGCCAGTAGTATCGGACACCTCTCGCCCTCTAACTATGGCTACACCTTC. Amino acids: CASSIGHLSPSNYGYTF.